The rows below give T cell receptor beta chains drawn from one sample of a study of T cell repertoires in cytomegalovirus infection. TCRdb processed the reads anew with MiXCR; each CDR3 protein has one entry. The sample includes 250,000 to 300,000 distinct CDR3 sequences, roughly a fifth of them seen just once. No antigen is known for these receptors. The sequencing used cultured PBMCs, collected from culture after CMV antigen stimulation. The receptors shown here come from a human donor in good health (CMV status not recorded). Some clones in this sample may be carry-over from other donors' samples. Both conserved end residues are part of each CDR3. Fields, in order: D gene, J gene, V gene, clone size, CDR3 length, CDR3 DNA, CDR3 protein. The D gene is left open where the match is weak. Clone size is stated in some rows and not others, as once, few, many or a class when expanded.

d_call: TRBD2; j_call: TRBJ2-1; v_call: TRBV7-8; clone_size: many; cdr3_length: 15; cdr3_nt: TGTGCCAGCAGCTTCGGTAGCGGGAGAATGGATGAGCAGTTCTTC; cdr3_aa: CASSFGSGRMDEQFF
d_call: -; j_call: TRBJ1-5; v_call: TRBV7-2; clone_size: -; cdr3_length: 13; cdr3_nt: TGTGCCACCAGCCAAATGGGCAATCAGCCCCAGCATTTT; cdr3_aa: CATSQMGNQPQHF
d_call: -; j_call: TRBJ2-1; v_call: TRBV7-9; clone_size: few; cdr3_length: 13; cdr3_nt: TGTGCCAGCAGCCCCGCGACTAGTTATGAGCAGTTCTTC; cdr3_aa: CASSPATSYEQFF
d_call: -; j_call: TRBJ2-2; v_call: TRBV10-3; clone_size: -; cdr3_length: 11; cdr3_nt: TGTGCCACACAGTACACCGGGGAGCTGTTTTTT; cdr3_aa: CATQYTGELFF
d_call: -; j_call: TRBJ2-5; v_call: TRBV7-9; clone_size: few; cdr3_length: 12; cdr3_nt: TGTGCCAGCAGCTTTTATGAAGAGACCCAGTACTTC; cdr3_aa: CASSFYEETQYF
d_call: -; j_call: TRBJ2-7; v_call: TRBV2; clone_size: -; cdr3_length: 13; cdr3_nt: TGTGCCAGCAGTGCTCACAGCTCCTACGAGCAGTACTTC; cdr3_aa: CASSAHSSYEQYF
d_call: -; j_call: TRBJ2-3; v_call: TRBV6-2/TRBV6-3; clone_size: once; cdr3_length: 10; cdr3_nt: TGTGCCAGCGTAGGGGAGCGAATGCATTTT; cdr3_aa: CASVGERMHF
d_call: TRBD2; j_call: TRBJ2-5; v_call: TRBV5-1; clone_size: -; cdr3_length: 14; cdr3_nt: TGCGCCAGCAGGGGAGCGGGAGATTTGGAGACCCAGTACTTC; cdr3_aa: CASRGAGDLETQYF
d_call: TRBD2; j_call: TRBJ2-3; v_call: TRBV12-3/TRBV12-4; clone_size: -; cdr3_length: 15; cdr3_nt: TGTGCCAGCAGTTTAGCGGGAGGGCCGGGTGATACGCAGTATTTT; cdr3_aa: CASSLAGGPGDTQYF
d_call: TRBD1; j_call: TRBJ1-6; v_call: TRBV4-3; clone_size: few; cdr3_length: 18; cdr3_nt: TGCGCCAGCAGCCAAGATCCCCAGGGGGCAGGGTATAATTCACCCCTCCACTTT; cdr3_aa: CASSQDPQGAGYNSPLHF
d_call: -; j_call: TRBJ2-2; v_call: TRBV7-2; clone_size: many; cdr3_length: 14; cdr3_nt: TGTGCCAGTAAACTAGCAACGAACACCGGGGAGCTGTTTTTT; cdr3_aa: CASKLATNTGELFF
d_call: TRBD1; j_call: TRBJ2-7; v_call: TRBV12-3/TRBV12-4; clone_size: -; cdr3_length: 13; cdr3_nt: TGTGCCAGCAGTTTCCGGGACAGGGGCGAGCAGTACTTC; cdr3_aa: CASSFRDRGEQYF
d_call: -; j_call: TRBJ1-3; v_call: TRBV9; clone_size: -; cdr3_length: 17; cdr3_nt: TGTGCCAGCAGCGTAGGCAGTACGCTATTCTCTGGAAACACCATATATTTT; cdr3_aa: CASSVGSTLFSGNTIYF
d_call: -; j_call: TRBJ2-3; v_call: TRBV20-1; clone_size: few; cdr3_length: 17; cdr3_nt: TGCAGTGCTAGAGATGTGACTTCTGGGGGTCTCACAGATACGCAGTATTTT; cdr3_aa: CSARDVTSGGLTDTQYF
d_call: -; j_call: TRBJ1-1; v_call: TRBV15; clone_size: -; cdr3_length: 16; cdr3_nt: TGTGCCACCAGCAGAGATCCTAACAGGCCGAACACTGAAGCTTTCTTT; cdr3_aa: CATSRDPNRPNTEAFF
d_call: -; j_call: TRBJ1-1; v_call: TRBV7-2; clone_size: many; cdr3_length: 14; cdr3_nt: TGTGCCAGCAGCTTAGGATATGCGGGCGCTGAAGCTTTCTTT; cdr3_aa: CASSLGYAGAEAFF
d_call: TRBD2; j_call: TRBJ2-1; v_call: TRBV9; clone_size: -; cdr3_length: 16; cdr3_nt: TGTGCCAGCAGCCCAATAGCGGGTGGGTTCTACAATGAGCAGTTCTTC; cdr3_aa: CASSPIAGGFYNEQFF
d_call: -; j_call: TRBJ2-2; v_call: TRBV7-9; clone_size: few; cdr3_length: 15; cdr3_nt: TGTGCCAGCAGCTTGGATAGCGGACCCACCGGGGAGCTGTTTTTT; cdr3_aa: CASSLDSGPTGELFF
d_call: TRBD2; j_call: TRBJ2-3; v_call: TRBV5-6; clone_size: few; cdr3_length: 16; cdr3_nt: TGTGCCAGCAGCTTGGTAGGCGGGAGGGCCACAGATACGCAGTATTTT; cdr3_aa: CASSLVGGRATDTQYF
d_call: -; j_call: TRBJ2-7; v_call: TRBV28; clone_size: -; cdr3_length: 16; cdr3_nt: TGTGCCAGCAGTCGACTGGGTATCCGGGGATCCTACGAGCAGTACTTC; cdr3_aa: CASSRLGIRGSYEQYF
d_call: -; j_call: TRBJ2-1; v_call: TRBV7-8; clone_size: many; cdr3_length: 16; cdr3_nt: TGTGCCAGCAGCTTAGACATCGGTGGCAAGTACAATGAGCAGTTCTTC; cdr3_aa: CASSLDIGGKYNEQFF
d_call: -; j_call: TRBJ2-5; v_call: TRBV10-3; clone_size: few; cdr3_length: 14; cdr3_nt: TGTGCCATCAGTGAAAGGGGAATTCAAGAGACCCAGTACTTC; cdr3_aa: CAISERGIQETQYF
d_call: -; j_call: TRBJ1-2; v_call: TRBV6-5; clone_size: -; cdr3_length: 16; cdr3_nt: TGTGCCAGCAGCCCTGGACGGCTTACCTTAAAGGGTGGCTACACCTTC; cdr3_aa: CASSPGRLTLKGGYTF
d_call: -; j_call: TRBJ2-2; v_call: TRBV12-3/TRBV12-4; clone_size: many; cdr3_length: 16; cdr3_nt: TGTGCCAGCAGTCCCGCCGGGGAGGCGAACACCGGGGAGCTGTTTTTT; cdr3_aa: CASSPAGEANTGELFF
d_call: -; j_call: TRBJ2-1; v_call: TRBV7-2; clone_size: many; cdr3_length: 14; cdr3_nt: TGTGCCAGCAGCAGTACTAGCCGGGGCAATGAGCAGTTCTTC; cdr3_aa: CASSSTSRGNEQFF
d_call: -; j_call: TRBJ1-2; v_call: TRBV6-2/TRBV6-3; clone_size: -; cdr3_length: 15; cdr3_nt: TGTGCCAGCACCCAACCAGGCGACCCGTTGGATGGCTACACCTTC; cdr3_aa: CASTQPGDPLDGYTF
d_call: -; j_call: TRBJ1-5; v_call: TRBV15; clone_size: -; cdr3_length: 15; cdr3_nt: TGTGCCACCAGCAGGTACAGGGAGGGCAATCAGCCCCAGCATTTT; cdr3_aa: CATSRYREGNQPQHF
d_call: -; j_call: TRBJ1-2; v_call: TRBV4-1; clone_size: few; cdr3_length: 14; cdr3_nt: TGCGCCAGCAGCCAAGACGCCGGTGACTATGGCTACACCTTC; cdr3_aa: CASSQDAGDYGYTF
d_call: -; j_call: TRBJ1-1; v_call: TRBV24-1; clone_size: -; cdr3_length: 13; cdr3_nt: TGTGCCACCAGTGATCAGGGTTACACTGAAGCTTTCTTT; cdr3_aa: CATSDQGYTEAFF
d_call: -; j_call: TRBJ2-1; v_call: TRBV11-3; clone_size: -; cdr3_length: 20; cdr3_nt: TGTGCCAGCAGTCCCCGGCGCAGGGAAAACTTATCGAGCTCCTACAATGAGCAGTTCTTC; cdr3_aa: CASSPRRRENLSSSYNEQFF
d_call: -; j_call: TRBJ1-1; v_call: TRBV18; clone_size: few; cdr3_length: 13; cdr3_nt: TGTGCCAGCTCACGGGGGGAGGACACTGAAGCTTTCTTT; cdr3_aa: CASSRGEDTEAFF
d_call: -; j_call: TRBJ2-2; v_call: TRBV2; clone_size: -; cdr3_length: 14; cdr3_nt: TGTGCCAGCAGTGAAGCGCGGGGTACCGGGGAGCTGTTTTTT; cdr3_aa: CASSEARGTGELFF
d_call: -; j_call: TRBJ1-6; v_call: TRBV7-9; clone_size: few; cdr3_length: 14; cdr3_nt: TGTGCCAGCAGCTTAGTGGGACTACATTCACCCCTCCACTTT; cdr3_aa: CASSLVGLHSPLHF
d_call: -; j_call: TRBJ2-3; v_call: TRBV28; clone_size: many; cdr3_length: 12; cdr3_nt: TGTGCCAGCAGTTTGTCAGAGCGTACGCAGTATTTT; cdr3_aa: CASSLSERTQYF
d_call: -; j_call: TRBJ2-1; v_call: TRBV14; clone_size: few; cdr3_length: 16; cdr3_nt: TGTGCCAGCAGCCACCTCCGAGGGGGGGGCCACAATGAGCAGTTCTTC; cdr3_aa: CASSHLRGGGHNEQFF
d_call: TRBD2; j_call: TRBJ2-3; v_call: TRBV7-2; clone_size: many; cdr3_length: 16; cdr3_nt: TGTGCCAGCAACAGAAGACTAGCGGACCCCACAGATACGCAGTATTTT; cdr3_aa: CASNRRLADPTDTQYF
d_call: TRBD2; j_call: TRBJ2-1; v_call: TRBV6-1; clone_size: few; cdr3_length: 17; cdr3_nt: TGTGCCAGCAGTAGACCCGGGACTAGCGGGGCAGTGGGTGAGCAGTTCTTC; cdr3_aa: CASSRPGTSGAVGEQFF
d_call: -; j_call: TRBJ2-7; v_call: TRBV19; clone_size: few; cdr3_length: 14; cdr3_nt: TGTGCCACCATTCAAAGCGGGTTCCCCTACGAGCAGTACTTC; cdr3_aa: CATIQSGFPYEQYF
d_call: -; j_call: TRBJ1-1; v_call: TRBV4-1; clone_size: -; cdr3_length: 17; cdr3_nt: TGCGCCAGCAGCCAAGATCGGACAGTAGTAATGAACACTGAAGCTTTCTTT; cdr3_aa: CASSQDRTVVMNTEAFF
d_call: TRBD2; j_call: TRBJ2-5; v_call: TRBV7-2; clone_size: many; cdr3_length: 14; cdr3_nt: TGTGCCAGCAGCTTTCGGGGGGGCCAAGAGACCCAGTACTTC; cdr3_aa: CASSFRGGQETQYF
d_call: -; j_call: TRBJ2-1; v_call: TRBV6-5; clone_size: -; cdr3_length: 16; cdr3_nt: TGTGCCAGCAGTTACTCGAGCGCCAGGGGCTACAATGAGCAGTTCTTC; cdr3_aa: CASSYSSARGYNEQFF
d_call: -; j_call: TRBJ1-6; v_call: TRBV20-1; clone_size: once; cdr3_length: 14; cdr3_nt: TGCAGTGCTAGAGACAGCTCCTATAATTCACCCCTCCACTTT; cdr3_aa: CSARDSSYNSPLHF